This T cell receptor beta chain was captured in a study of shared clonotypes between healthy human individuals. Broader study findings: Some naive CD4 clonotypes, 4% to 6%, turned up in common across several donors.

On this clone itself: What it recognizes is unknown.

Caucasian adults living in Nashville, Tennessee, provided all samples. Pooled CD45RO+ cells and CCR7-negative CD45RA+ TemRA cells made up CD8 memory. This CDR3 spans 16 amino acids. The germline V and J ends were trimmed by 7 bases and 2 bases, with 20 bases remaining between them. CDR1 is SNHLY, CDR2 FYNNEI, per germline. Assay used: immunoSEQ multiplex PCR; TCRdb lists only in-frame clones, some missing. The table lists about 79,000 clones, 62% of them singletons. The sequence came from a man between 25 and 39 years old in good health. Sequences were obtained from memory CD8+ T cells sorted from blood. Subset in this sample: CD45RO+ cells pooled with CCR7-negative TemRA cells. This sequence joins TRBV2 and TRBJ2-5; D assignment may be TRBD1 or TRBD2 (5 bases each). In DNA form, the CDR3 reads TGTGCCAGCACTTCATGGGGACGCCTCCAACAAGAGACCCAGTACTTC. This sequence encodes CASTSWGRLQQETQYF.